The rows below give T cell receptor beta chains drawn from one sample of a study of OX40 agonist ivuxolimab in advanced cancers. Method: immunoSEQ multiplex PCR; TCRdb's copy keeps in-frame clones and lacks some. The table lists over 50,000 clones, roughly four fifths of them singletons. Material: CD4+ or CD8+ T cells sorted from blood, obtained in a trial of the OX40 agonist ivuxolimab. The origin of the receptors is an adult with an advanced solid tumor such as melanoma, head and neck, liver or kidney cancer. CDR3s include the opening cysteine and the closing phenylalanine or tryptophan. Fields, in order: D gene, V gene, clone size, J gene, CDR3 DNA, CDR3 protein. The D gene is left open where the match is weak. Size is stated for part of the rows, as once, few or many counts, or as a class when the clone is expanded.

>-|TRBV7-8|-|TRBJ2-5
TGTGCCAGCAGCCAATCTCGGGTCTTATTACGGGAGACCCAGTACTTC
CASSQSRVLLRETQYF
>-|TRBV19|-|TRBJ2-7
TGTGCCAGTAGCCCCTCAGGGATTCACGAGCAGTACTTC
CASSPSGIHEQYF
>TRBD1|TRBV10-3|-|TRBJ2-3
TGTGCCATCAGTGAACCCCTCAGGGGGCTAGCCACAGATACGCAGTATTTT
CAISEPLRGLATDTQYF
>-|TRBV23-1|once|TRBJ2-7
TGCGCCAGCAGCCGGGGATGGCAGGGAAGAATGAGCTTCGAGCAGTACTTC
CASSRGWQGRMSFEQYF
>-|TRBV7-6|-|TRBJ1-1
TGTGCCAGCAGCTCAGTCCAGGCACACACTGAAGCTTTCTTT
CASSSVQAHTEAFF
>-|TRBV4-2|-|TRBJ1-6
TGTGCCAGCAGTCGCGACAGTGATAATTCACCCCTCCACTTT
CASSRDSDNSPLHF
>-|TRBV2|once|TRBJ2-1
TGTGCCAGCAGTAGAACTCGCCTCAATGAGCAGTTCTTC
CASSRTRLNEQFF
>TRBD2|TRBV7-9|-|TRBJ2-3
TGTGCCAGCAGCTCCGGGACTAGCGGAGGAAGCACAGATACGCAGTATTTT
CASSSGTSGGSTDTQYF
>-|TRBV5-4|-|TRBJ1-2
TGTGCCAGCATCGGGGGTCCGGGTGGCTACACCTTC
CASIGGPGGYTF
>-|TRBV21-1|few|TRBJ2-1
TGTGCCAGCAGCCTTCCTGCGCATTCTTACAATGAGCAGTTCTTC
CASSLPAHSYNEQFF
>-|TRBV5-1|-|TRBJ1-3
TGCGCCAGCAGCTCGAGCAGGGATGGAAACACCATATATTTT
CASSSSRDGNTIYF
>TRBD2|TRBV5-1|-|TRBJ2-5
TGCGCCAGCAGCTTGGGACCTCCTAGCGGGGGGGATGTTGAGACCCAGTACTTC
CASSLGPPSGGDVETQYF
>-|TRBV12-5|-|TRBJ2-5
TGTGCTAGTCGGGATCAGAACCAGAGATTCCGATCAGAGACCCAGTACTTC
CASRDQNQRFRSETQYF
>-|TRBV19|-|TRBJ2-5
TGTGCCAGTAGTCCCCGCGTGGAAGAGACCCAGTACTTC
CASSPRVEETQYF
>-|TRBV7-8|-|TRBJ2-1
TGTGCCAGCAGCTTAGACTCGGGAAGGTCTTACAATGAGCAGTTCTTC
CASSLDSGRSYNEQFF
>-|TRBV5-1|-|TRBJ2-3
TGCGCCAGCAGCTTGAGGGGGATTTACACAGATACGCAGTATTTT
CASSLRGIYTDTQYF
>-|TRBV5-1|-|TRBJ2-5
TGCGCCAGCAGCTTGAGGTCCCCCCAAGAGACCCAGTACTTC
CASSLRSPQETQYF
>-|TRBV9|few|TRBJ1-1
TGTGCCAGCAGCGTAGTCAAGGACACCCTGAAAGCTTTCTTT
CASSVVKDTLKAFF
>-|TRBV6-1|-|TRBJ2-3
TGTGCCAGCAGTGGTGAAAGGGTTTCGCAGTATTTT
CASSGERVSQYF
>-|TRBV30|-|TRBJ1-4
TGTGCCTGGAGTGTACCCTTGAGTCCTAGCGAAAAACTGTTTTTT
CAWSVPLSPSEKLFF
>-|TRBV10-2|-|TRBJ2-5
TGCGCCAGCAGGAGTCCCTTTCAAGAGACCCAGTACTTC
CASRSPFQETQYF
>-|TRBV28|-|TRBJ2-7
TGTGCCAGCAAGAGTTCAGGGAACCGTCACGAGCAGTACTTC
CASKSSGNRHEQYF
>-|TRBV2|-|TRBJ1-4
TGTGCCAGCAGTGAAGTGCAGCGGGGTGAAAAACTGTTTTTT
CASSEVQRGEKLFF
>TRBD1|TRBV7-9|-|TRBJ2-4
TGTGCCAGCAGCCGTACTCCGGGACAGGGGTTGGTTCAGTACTTC
CASSRTPGQGLVQYF
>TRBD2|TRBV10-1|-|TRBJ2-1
TGCGCCAGCAGTGATGGTAGCGGGGGATATGAGCAGTTCTTC
CASSDGSGGYEQFF
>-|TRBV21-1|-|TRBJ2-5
TGTGCCAGCAAGGATCAGTACTTC
CASKDQYF
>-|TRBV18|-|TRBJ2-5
TGTGCCAGCTCGCGGGACATGAGAGAGACCCAGTACTTC
CASSRDMRETQYF
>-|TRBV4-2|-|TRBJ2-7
TGTGCCAGCAGCCAAGTGCTGGGGAGCTCCTACGAGCAGTACTTC
CASSQVLGSSYEQYF
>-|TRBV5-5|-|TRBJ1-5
TGTGCCAGCAGCTTGTCTGGAGGGGGGCAGCCCCAGCATTTT
CASSLSGGGQPQHF
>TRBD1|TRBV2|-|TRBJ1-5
TGTGCCAGCAGACTGGGACAGAACAATCAGCCCCAGCATTTT
CASRLGQNNQPQHF
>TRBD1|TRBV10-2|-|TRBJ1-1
TGCGCCAGCAGTCGAAAAAATCCGGGACAGGGGACTGAAGCTTTCTTT
CASSRKNPGQGTEAFF
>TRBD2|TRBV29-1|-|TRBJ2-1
TGCAGCGTTGTCCCTAGCGGGGGGCCCAATGAGCAGTTCTTC
CSVVPSGGPNEQFF
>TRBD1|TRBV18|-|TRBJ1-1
TGTGCCAGCTCACAATTAACAGGGGAGGGTGAAGCTTTCTTT
CASSQLTGEGEAFF
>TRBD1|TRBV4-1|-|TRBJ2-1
TGCGCCAGCAGCCTCCCGACAGGGACCAATGAGCAGTTCTTC
CASSLPTGTNEQFF
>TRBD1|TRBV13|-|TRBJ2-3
TGTGCCAGCAGCTTAGGCCCTTGGAAGACAGGGGGCGTCACAGATACGCAGTATTTT
CASSLGPWKTGGVTDTQYF
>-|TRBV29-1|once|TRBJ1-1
TGCAGCGTTGATAAGTGGACTGAAGCTTTCTTT
CSVDKWTEAFF
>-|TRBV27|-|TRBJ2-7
TGTGCCAGCAGTTTAAATAGGGCCGGGGACGAGCAGTACTTC
CASSLNRAGDEQYF
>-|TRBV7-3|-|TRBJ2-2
TGTGCCAGCGGGTTAGGCCTGAACACCGGGGAGCTGTTTTTT
CASGLGLNTGELFF
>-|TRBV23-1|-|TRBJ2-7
TGCGCCAGCAGTCAATCGAGGTTGGAGCAGTACTTC
CASSQSRLEQYF
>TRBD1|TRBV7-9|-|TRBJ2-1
TGTGCCAGCAGCCCCGGGACAGGGGAGTGGAATGAGCAGTTCTTC
CASSPGTGEWNEQFF
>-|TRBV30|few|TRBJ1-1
TGTGAGTGGACAGCCCGTCGAAATGCTGAAGCTTTCTTT
CEWTARRNAEAFF
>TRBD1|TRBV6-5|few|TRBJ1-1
TGTGCCAGCAGACTTCAGGGGGCCGGGGTCTCAGCTTTCTTT
CASRLQGAGVSAFF
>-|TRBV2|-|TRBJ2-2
TGTGCCAGTAGGCAGGAGAACACCGGGGAGCTGTTTTTT
CASRQENTGELFF
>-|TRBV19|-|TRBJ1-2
TGTGCCAGTAGTCGGAGGGTCGGGGGACGTATCTCGGGCTATGGCTACACCTTC
CASSRRVGGRISGYGYTF
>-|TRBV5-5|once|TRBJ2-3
TGTGCCAGCAGCCCCCTCGCAACGGGGGGCGGGAATACGCAGTATTTT
CASSPLATGGGNTQYF
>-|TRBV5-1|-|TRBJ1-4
TGCGCCAGCAGCTCGGTCAGGGCCCGAGGAGAAAAACTGTTTTTT
CASSSVRARGEKLFF
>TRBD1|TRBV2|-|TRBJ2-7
TGTGCCAGCAGTACGTTTACAGGGGCCTACGAGCAGTACTTC
CASSTFTGAYEQYF
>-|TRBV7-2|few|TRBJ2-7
TGTGCCAGCAGCTCCCGGGTCCAGCTCGAGCAGTACTTC
CASSSRVQLEQYF
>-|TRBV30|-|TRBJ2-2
TGTGCCTGCAAACGGGGAGTGGACACCGGGGAGCTGTTTTTT
CACKRGVDTGELFF
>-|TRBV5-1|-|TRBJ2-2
TGCGCCAGCAGGATGGGGGACTCGGGCACCGGGGAGCTGTTTTTT
CASRMGDSGTGELFF
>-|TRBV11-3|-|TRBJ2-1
TGTGCCAGCAGCTTAGCCCAGGGTCGCAACAATGAGCAGTTCTTC
CASSLAQGRNNEQFF
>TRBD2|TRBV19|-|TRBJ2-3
TGTGCCAGTAGGGGGGGGAGTTCGTTCCCAGATACGCAGTATTTT
CASRGGSSFPDTQYF
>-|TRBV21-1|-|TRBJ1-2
TGTGCCAGCAGCAGTAACAGGGAGCCCTATGGCTACACCTTC
CASSSNREPYGYTF
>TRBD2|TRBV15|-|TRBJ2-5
TGTGCCACCAGCACCTCCCCCCTAGCGGAAGAGACCCAGTACTTC
CATSTSPLAEETQYF
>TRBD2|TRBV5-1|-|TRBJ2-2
TGCGCCAGCCGCACCGGGACTACGAACACCGGGGAGCTGTTTTTT
CASRTGTTNTGELFF
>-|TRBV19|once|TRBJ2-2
TGTGCCAGTAGTATGGGACAATTCGGCGGGGAGCTGTTTTTT
CASSMGQFGGELFF
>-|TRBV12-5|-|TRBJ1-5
TGTGCTAGTGGTTTGGAAAGTGGGGCCGTTTTACATTTT
CASGLESGAVLHF